These 9 T cell receptor beta chains share one sample of origin, sequenced in a study of T cells in Graves' hyperthyroidism and ophthalmopathy. Researchers took RNA transcripts and amplified the TCR beta CDR3 regions from them. The TCR CDR3 was amplified in a first-round RT-PCR using the HTBI primer set. A single record per CDR3 protein comes from TCRdb applying MiXCR to the multiplex PCR reads. The sample comprises approximately 870,000 distinct CDR3 sequences, 38% of which are singletons, and roughly 8.3% rests with the top ten. Sequencing was performed on blood. All receptors come from a man aged 18 to 29 with Graves' hyperthyroidism.

The CDR3 coding sequence is TGTGCCAGCAGCCCTGCAGGGGACCCCTACGAGCAGTACTTC. It is translated as CASSPAGDPYEQYF. The chain is built from TRBV9 and TRBJ2-7, with D possibly matching TRBD1 (6 bases). Trimming shortened V by 4 bases and J by 2 bases, and 13 bases separated the two germline ends. The CDR3 consists of 14 residues. CDR1 SGDLS and CDR2 YYNGEE come from the germline V gene.

This chain uses TRBV25-1 with TRBJ1-2; possibly TRBD1 for D (5 bases). V lost 5 bases and J 8 bases, leaving 18 bases between the germline ends. In germline, CDR1 is MGHDK, CDR2 SYGVNS. The CDR3 contains 14 residues. CDR3 bases: TGTGCCAGCAGTTACGGGGCTGGAGGGAAGGGCTACACCTTC. It yields the protein CASSYGAGGKGYTF.

This chain connects TRBV5-1 to TRBJ1-1; D is ambiguous. The CDR3 is made up of 15 amino acids. Germline V gene data show CDR1 as SGHRS and CDR2 as YFSETQ. V lost 2 bases to trimming and J lost 0 bases, with 11 bases between them. The CDR3 DNA follows: TGCGCCAGCAGCTTATACGACACCCTGAACACTGAAGCTTTCTTT. Protein: CASSLYDTLNTEAFF.

The chain couples TRBV7-2 to TRBJ2-5, with 8 bases fitting TRBD2. The CDR3 consists of 15 residues. Unmatched junction bases numbered 10, after V lost 5 bases and J lost 5 bases. The germline gives CDR1 SGHTA, CDR2 FQGNSA. The DNA for the CDR3 is TGTGCCAGCAGCCGCGGGGGGCCGGGCGGGGAGACCCAGTACTTC. It encodes CASSRGGPGGETQYF.

The V call is TRBV24-1, the J call TRBJ2-7; 8 bases align to TRBD2. Germline CDR1 reads KGHDR; CDR2 reads SFDVKD. V lost 11 bases and J lost 5; bases outside the gene matches: 19. The CDR3 has 16 residues. The CDR3 region is CAIGAGSGRARDEQYF. CDR3 DNA: TGTGCCATCGGTGCGGGCTCCGGGAGGGCGAGAGACGAGCAGTACTTC.

This clonotype was counted ten times or more. The chain is built from TRBV20-1 and TRBJ1-6, with D tentatively TRBD1 (5 bases). Germline V CDR1 and CDR2: DFQATT, SNEGSKA (reference sequence). The CDR3 contains 15 residues. V was clipped by 3 bases and J by 7 bases, with 16 bases between them. Written as DNA, the CDR3 is TGCAGTGCTAGTTCGGGGGAGGCTTGGAATTCACCCCTCCACTTT. Its translation is CSASSGEAWNSPLHF.

Worth noting for this clonotype: A read error is possible here, since a much larger clone lies one base away. V is TRBV7-9 and J is TRBJ2-5; a weak D match, TRBD1 (6 bases). Germline V gene data show CDR1 as SEHNR and CDR2 as FQNEAQ (reference sequence). The CDR3 sequence is 16 residues long. The CDR3 bases are TGTGCCAGCAGCTTAGCGGGGGCCGTCGGAGGAGAGACCCAGTGCTTC. Its translation: CASSLAGAVGGETQCF. Drawing the rest from reference TRBV7-9 and TRBJ2-5, the complete variable domain is DTGVSQNPRHKITKRGQNVTFRCDPISEHNRLYWYRQTLGQGPEFLTYFQNEAQLEKSRLLSDRFSAERPKGSFSTLEIQRTEQGDSAMYLCASSLAGAVGGETQCFGPGTRLLVL.

In its sample, this clonotype was seen a few times. This chain connects TRBV7-6 to TRBJ1-3; no reliable D call. The CDR3 covers 15 residues. V lost 5 bases and J 4 bases, leaving 15 bases between the germline ends. The V gene's germline CDR1 is SGHVS and CDR2 FNYEAQ. The CDR3 bases are TGTGCCAGCAGCGTTAGCTCGGCCTGGGGAAACACCATATATTTT. Translation gives CASSVSSAWGNTIYF.

CDR3 coding DNA: TGCAGCGTTGAGATGGACAGCGAGCAGTACTTC. Amino acid sequence: CSVEMDSEQYF. J is TRBJ2-7 and V is TRBV29-1, with D possibly being TRBD1 (6 bases). Trimming left V 3 bases short and J 6 bases short, with 9 bases between. Germline loops: CDR1 SQVTM, CDR2 ANQGSEA. The CDR3 spans 11 residues.